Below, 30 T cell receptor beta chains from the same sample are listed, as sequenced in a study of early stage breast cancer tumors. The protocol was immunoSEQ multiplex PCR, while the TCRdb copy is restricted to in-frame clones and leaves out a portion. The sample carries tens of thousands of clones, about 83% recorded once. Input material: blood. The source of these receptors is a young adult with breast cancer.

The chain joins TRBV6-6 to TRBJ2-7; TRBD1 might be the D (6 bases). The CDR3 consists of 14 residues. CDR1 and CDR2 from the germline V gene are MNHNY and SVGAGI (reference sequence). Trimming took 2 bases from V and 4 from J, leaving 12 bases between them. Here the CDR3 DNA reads TGTGCCAGCAGTTACGCAGGGGCGACTTACGAGCAGTACTTC. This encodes CASSYAGATYEQYF.

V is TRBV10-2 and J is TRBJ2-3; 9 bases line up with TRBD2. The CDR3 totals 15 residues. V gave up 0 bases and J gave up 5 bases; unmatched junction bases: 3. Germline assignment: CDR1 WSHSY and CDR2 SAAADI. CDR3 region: CASSESSGSVDTQYF. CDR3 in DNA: TGCGCCAGCAGTGAGTCTAGCGGGAGTGTAGATACGCAGTATTTT.

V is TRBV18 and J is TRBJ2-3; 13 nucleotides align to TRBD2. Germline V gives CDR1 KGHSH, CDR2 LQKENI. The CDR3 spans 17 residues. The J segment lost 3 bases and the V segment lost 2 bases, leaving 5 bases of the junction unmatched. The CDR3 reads CASSPTGLAGATDTQYF. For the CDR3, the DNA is TGTGCCAGCTCACCAACCGGACTAGCGGGAGCGACAGATACGCAGTATTTT.

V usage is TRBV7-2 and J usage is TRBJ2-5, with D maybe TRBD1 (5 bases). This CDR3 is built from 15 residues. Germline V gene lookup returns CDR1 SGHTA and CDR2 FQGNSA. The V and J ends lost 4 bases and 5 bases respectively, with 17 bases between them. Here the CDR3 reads CASSSQARIRETQYF. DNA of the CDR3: TGTGCCAGCAGCTCACAGGCGAGGATTCGGGAGACCCAGTACTTC. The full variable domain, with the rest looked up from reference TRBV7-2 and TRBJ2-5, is GAGVSQSPSNKVTEKGKDVELRCDPISGHTALYWYRQSLGQGLEFLIYFQGNSAPDKSGLPSDRFSAERTGGSVSTLTIQRTQQEDSAVYLCASSSQARIRETQYFGPGTRLLVL.

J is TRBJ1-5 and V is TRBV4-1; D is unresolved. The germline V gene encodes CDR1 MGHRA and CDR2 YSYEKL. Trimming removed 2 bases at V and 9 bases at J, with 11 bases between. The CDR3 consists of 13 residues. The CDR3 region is CASSQPPKGPQHF. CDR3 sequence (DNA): TGCGCCAGCAGCCAACCCCCTAAAGGGCCCCAGCATTTT.

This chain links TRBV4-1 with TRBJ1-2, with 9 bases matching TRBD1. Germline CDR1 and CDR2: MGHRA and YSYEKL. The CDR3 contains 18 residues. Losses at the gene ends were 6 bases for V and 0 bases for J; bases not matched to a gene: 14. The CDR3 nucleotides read TGCGCCAGCAGGAACCCCGGGGGGACAGGGCGAGCTAACTATGGCTACACCTTC. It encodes CASRNPGGTGRANYGYTF.

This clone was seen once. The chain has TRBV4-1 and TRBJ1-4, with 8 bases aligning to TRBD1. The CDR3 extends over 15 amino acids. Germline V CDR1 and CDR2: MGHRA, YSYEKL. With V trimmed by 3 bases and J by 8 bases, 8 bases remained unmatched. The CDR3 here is CASSHRQGNAEKLFF. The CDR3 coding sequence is TGCGCCAGCAGCCACCGACAGGGGAATGCGGAAAAACTGTTTTTT.

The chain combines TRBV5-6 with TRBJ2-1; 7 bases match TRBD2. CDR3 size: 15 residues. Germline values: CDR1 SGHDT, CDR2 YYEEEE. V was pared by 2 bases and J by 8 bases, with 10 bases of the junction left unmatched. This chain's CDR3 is CASSFIPGGRDEQFF. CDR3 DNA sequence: TGTGCCAGCAGCTTCATACCCGGAGGGAGGGATGAGCAGTTCTTC.

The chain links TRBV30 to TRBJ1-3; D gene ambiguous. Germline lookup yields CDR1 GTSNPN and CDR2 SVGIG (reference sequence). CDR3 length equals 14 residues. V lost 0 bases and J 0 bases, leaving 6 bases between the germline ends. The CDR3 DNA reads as TGTGCCTGGAGTGTTGGGGACTCTGGAAACACCATATATTTT. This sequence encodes CAWSVGDSGNTIYF. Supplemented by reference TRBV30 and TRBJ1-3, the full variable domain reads SQTIHQWPATLVQPVGSPLSLECTVEGTSNPNLYWYRQAAGRGLQLLFYSVGIGQISSEVPQNLSASRPQDRQFILSSKKLLLSDSGFYLCAWSVGDSGNTIYFGEGSWLTVV.

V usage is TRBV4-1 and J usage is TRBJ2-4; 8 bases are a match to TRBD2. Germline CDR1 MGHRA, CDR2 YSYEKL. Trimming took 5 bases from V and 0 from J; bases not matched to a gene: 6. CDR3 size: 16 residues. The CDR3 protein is CASSEGLELAKNIQYF. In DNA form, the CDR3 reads TGCGCCAGCAGCGAGGGACTAGAGCTAGCCAAAAACATTCAGTACTTC.

CDR3 DNA: TGCGCCAGCACCATGGGGACAGATGGAAACACCATATATTTT. Translation gives CASTMGTDGNTIYF. The genes are TRBV5-1 and TRBJ1-3; 7 bases are a match to TRBD1. V dropped 6 bases and J dropped 3; count of bases not matched to a gene: 6. CDR1 SGHRS and CDR2 YFSETQ come from the germline V gene. This CDR3 spans 14 amino acids.

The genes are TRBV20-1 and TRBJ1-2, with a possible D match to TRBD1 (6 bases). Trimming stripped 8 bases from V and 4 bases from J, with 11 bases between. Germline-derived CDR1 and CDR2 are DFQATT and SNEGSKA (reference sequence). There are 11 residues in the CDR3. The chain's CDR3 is CSTGTGYGYTF. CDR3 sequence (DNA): TGCAGTACAGGGACGGGCTATGGCTACACCTTC.

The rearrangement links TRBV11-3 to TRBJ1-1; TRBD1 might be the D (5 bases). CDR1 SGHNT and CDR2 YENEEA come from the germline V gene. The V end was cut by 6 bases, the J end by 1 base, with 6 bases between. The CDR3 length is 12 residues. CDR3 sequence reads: CASRGGNTEAFF. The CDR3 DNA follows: TGTGCCAGCAGGGGGGGGAACACTGAAGCTTTCTTT.

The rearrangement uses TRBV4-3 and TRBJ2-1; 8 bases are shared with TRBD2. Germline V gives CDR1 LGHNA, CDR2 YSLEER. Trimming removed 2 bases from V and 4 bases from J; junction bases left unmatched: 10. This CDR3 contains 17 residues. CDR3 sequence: CASSQPQSTSGYNEQFF. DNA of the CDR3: TGCGCCAGCAGCCAACCCCAAAGTACTAGCGGATACAATGAGCAGTTCTTC.

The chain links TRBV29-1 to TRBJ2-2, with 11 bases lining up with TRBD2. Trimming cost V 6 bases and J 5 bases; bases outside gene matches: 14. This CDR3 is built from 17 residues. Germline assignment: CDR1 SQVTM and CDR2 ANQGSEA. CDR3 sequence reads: CSVSVVAGGPGTGELFF. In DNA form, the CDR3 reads TGCAGCGTCAGTGTGGTAGCGGGAGGGCCAGGAACCGGGGAGCTGTTTTTT.

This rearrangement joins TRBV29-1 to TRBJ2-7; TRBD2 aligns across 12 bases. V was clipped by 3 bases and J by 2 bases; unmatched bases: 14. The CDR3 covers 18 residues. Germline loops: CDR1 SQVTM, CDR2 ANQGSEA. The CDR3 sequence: CSVEETFGTSGPAYEQYF. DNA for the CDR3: TGCAGCGTTGAGGAAACCTTCGGGACTAGCGGGCCCGCCTACGAGCAGTACTTC.

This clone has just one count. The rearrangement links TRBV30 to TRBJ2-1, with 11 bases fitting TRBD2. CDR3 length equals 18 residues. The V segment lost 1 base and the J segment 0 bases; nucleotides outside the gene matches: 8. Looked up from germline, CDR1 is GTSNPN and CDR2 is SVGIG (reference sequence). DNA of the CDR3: TGTGCCTGGAGTGGGCTAGCGGGAGGCCTACGCTCCTACAATGAGCAGTTCTTC. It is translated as CAWSGLAGGLRSYNEQFF. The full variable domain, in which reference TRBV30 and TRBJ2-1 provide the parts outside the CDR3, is SQTIHQWPATLVQPVGSPLSLECTVEGTSNPNLYWYRQAAGRGLQLLFYSVGIGQISSEVPQNLSASRPQDRQFILSSKKLLLSDSGFYLCAWSGLAGGLRSYNEQFFGPGTRLTVL.

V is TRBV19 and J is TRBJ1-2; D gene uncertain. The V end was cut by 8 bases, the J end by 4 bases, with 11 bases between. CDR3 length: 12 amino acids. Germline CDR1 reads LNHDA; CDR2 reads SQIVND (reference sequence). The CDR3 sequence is CASAPIRYGYTF. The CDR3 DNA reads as TGTGCCAGTGCCCCTATCCGCTATGGCTACACCTTC.

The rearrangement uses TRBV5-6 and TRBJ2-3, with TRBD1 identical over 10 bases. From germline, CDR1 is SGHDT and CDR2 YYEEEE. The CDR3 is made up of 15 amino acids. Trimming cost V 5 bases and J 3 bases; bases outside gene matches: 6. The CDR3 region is CASSLGTGATDTQYF. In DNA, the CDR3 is TGTGCCAGCAGTCTAGGGACAGGGGCTACAGATACGCAGTATTTT.

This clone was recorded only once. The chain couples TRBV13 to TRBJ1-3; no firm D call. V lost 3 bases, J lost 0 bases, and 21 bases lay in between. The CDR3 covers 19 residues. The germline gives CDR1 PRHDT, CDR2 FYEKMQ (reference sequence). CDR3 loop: CASSFTSSAQLYSGNTIYF. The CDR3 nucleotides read TGTGCCAGCAGCTTTACATCTTCAGCTCAACTCTACTCTGGAAACACCATATATTTT.

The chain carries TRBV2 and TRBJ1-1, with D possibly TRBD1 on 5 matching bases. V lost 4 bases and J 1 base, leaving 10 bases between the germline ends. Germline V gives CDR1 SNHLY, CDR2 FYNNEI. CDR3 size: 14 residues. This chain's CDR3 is CASSGGTENTEAFF. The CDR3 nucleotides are TGTGCCAGCAGTGGGGGGACGGAGAACACTGAAGCTTTCTTT.

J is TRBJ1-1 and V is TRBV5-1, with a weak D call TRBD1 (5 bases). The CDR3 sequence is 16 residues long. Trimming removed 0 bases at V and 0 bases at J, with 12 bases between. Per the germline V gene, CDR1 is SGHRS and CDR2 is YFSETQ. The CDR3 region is CASSLGGGSVNTEAFF. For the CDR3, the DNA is TGCGCCAGCAGCTTGGGTGGGGGATCGGTGAACACTGAAGCTTTCTTT.

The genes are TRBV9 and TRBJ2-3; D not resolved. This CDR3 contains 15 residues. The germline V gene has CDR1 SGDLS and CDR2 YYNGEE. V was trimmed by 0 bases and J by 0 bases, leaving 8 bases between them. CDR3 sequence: CASSVDDTSTDTQYF. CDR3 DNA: TGTGCCAGCAGCGTAGATGATACTAGCACAGATACGCAGTATTTT. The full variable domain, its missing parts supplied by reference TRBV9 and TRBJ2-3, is DSGVTQTPKHLITATGQRVTLRCSPRSGDLSVYWYQQSLDQGLQFLIQYYNGEERAKGNILERFSAQQFPDLHSELNLSSLELGDSALYFCASSVDDTSTDTQYFGPGTRLTVL.

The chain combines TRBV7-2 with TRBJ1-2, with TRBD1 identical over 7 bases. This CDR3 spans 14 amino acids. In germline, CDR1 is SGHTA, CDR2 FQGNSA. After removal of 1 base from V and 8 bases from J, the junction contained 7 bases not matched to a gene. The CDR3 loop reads CASSLELAGGGYTF. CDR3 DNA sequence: TGTGCCAGCAGCTTAGAGTTGGCAGGGGGAGGCTACACCTTC.

CDR3 sequence reads: CASSGSIDGTDTQYF. CDR3 coding DNA: TGTGCCAGCAGTGGCTCGATAGATGGCACAGATACGCAGTATTTT. The chain has TRBV6-4 and TRBJ2-3; D is undetermined. V lost 4 bases and J lost 1, with 12 bases in between. This CDR3 has 15 residues. Germline CDR1 and CDR2: MRHNA and SNTAGT.

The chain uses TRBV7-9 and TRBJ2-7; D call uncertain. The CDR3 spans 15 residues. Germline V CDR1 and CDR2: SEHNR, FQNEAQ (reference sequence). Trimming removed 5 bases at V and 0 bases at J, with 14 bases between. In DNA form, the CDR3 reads TGTGCCAGCAGCCCCGGCCGAGAGGTCTCCTACGAGCAGTACTTC. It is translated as CASSPGREVSYEQYF.

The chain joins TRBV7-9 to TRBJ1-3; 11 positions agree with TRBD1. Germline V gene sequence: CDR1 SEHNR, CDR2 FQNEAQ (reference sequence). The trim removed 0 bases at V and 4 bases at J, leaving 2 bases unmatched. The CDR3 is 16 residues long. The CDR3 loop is CASSLAGTGGGNTIYF. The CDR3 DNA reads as TGTGCCAGCAGCTTAGCCGGGACAGGGGGAGGAAACACCATATATTTT.

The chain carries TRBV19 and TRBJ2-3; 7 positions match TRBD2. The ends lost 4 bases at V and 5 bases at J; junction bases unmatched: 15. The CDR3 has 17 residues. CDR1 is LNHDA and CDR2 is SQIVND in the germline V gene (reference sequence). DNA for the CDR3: TGTGCCAGTAGTACCCGCTGGAGGGAGGGCCTGGGAGATACGCAGTATTTT. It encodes CASSTRWREGLGDTQYF.

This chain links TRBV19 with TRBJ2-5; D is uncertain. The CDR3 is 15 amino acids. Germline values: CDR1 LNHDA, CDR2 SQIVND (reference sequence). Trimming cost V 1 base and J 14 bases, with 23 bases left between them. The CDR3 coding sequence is TGTGCCAGTAGTATAGGGAACGCCCTCGGAGTCTACCGTTACTTC. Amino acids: CASSIGNALGVYRYF.

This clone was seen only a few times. CDR3: CSVGQWVGTEAFF. In DNA form, the CDR3 reads TGCAGCGTTGGCCAGTGGGTTGGCACTGAAGCTTTCTTT. The chain couples TRBV29-1 to TRBJ1-1, with no clear D. The germline V and J ends were trimmed by 4 bases and 4 bases, with 13 bases remaining between them. Germline CDR1 and CDR2: SQVTM and ANQGSEA. The CDR3 is made up of 13 amino acids.